This T cell receptor beta chain was captured in a study of cytomegalovirus exposure and HLA in healthy donors. The trim removed 3 bases at V and 5 bases at J, leaving 8 bases unmatched. The CDR3 has 16 amino acids. CDR1 KGHSH and CDR2 LQKENI come from the germline V gene. About this clone itself: Antigen unknown.

13 Jbeta primers and 60 Vbeta primers were used for the PCR. Assay: immunoSEQ multiplex PCR; the TCRdb copy retains only in-frame clones and omits some. The listing records approximately 150,000 clones. Whole-study findings and limits: One variant, a missense change in DCLRE1C, was linked in a later analysis to TCR beta V- and J-gene trimming.

This receptor was obtained from a woman in her forties or fifties in good health and CMV-seronegative. The J gene is TRBJ1-5, the V gene TRBV18; 9 bases are shared with TRBD1. Sequencing input: PBMCs. The CDR3 nucleotides are TGTGCCAGCTCACCCCTCGGGGACAGGGAGGATCAGCCCCAGCATTTT. Its translation is CASSPLGDREDQPQHF.